Below are 22 T cell receptor beta chains sequenced from a single sample in a study of T cells after posttransplantation cyclophosphamide. This table comes from immunoSEQ multiplex PCR, and its TCRdb copy is limited to in-frame clones, with some not included. The data hold tens of thousands of clones, with roughly nine tenths observed a single time. Sequencing was done on a sample of PBMCs. The receptor source for this set is a woman in her fifties or sixties in good health and a related stem cell transplant donor.

The CDR3 bases are TGTGCCACCAGGAAAAGCGGGAGCGGGAATGAGCAGTTCTTC. It specifies CATRKSGSGNEQFF. J is TRBJ2-1 and V is TRBV15; 8 positions agree with TRBD2. The CDR3 has 14 residues. The V segment lost 6 bases and the J segment 7 bases; nucleotides outside the gene matches: 8. From germline, CDR1 is LNHNV and CDR2 YYDKDF (reference sequence).

This clone was seen a single time. The rearrangement links TRBV29-1 to TRBJ1-2, with TRBD1 identical over 7 bases. CDR1 is SQVTM, CDR2 ANQGSEA, per germline. J lost 8 bases, V lost 6 bases, and 9 bases had no gene match. This CDR3 contains 12 residues. In DNA form, the CDR3 reads TGCAGCGTGACCACAGGGGTGACGGGCTACACCTTC. This codes for CSVTTGVTGYTF.

Here the CDR3 DNA reads TGTGCCAGTACCCCTGGGGGGACAGGGGGGTACGAGCAGTACTTC. Protein product: CASTPGGTGGYEQYF. The chain recombines TRBV19 with TRBJ2-7, with 11 bases identical to TRBD1. V shed 7 bases, J shed 4 bases, and the junction held 9 bases outside the gene matches. This CDR3 contains 15 residues. Germline loops: CDR1 LNHDA, CDR2 SQIVND (reference sequence).

This sequence joins TRBV5-1 and TRBJ2-7; a weak D match, TRBD2 (7 bases). Germline values: CDR1 SGHRS, CDR2 YFSETQ. This CDR3 has 17 residues. Deletions cut 5 bases from V and 2 bases from J, with 23 bases between. Here the CDR3 DNA reads TGCGCCAGCAGTACGGGAGATGGGGCGGGGGCCGCCTACGAGCAGTACTTC. The encoded protein is CASSTGDGAGAAYEQYF.

The genes are TRBV6-5 and TRBJ2-7; TRBD1 matches 9 bases. Trimming removed 4 bases from V and 7 bases from J; junction bases left unmatched: 2. Germline V gives CDR1 MNHEY, CDR2 SVGAGI. The CDR3 runs to 12 residues. CDR3 in amino acids: CASSWTGEEQYF. CDR3 nucleotides: TGTGCCAGCAGTTGGACAGGGGAAGAGCAGTACTTC.

The chain has TRBV5-6 and TRBJ2-5, with TRBD1 matching over 10 bases. This CDR3 contains 16 residues. Germline V lookup: CDR1 SGHDT, CDR2 YYEEEE. The V gene end was trimmed by 4 bases and the J gene end by 5 bases; junction bases not matched to a gene: 11. Written as DNA, the CDR3 is TGTGCCAGCAGCCAGAACGGACAGGGGGGCGAGGAGACCCAGTACTTC. As protein: CASSQNGQGGEETQYF.

This clone was seen only once. The V call is TRBV28, the J call TRBJ1-6; D is possibly TRBD1 (5 bases). The germline CDR1 and CDR2 sequences are MDHEN and SYDVKM. The CDR3 contains 13 residues. Deletions cut 7 bases from V and 5 bases from J, with 9 bases between. CDR3 protein: CASTDSNNSPLHF. CDR3 in DNA: TGTGCCAGCACTGACAGCAATAATTCACCCCTCCACTTT.

The chain carries TRBV6-5 and TRBJ1-5; 8 bases line up with TRBD1. Germline lookup yields CDR1 MNHEY and CDR2 SVGAGI. Trimming cost V 9 bases and J 6 bases; bases outside gene matches: 13. The CDR3 covers 15 residues. The CDR3 nucleotides are TGTGCCAGTACCCCATCGGCAGGGGGCTCTCAGCCCCAGCATTTT. Amino acid sequence: CASTPSAGGSQPQHF.

In its sample, this clone was seen once. This chain connects TRBV10-3 to TRBJ1-2; TRBD1 is a possible D gene (6 bases). Germline CDR1 and CDR2: ENHRY and SYGVKD. This CDR3 has 15 amino acids. V was clipped by 5 bases and J by 3 bases, with 16 bases between them. CDR3 DNA sequence: TGTGCCATCAGTAAACAGGGAGGGTTGGACTATGGCTACACCTTC. The encoded protein is CAISKQGGLDYGYTF.

This clone was observed a few times. The chain has TRBV10-1 and TRBJ1-3, with D possibly matching TRBD1 (5 bases). V was pared by 2 bases and J by 0 bases, with 14 bases between. Germline-derived CDR1 and CDR2 are WNHNN and SYGVQD (reference sequence). The CDR3 runs 17 residues. The CDR3 spells CASSEKWTMSSGNTIYF. CDR3 bases: TGCGCCAGCAGTGAGAAGTGGACAATGAGCTCTGGAAACACCATATATTTT.

J is TRBJ1-2 and V is TRBV19; D unresolved. Germline values: CDR1 LNHDA, CDR2 SQIVND (reference sequence). This CDR3 region has 15 residues. The V end lost 4 bases, the J end lost 6 bases, and 18 bases lay between the germline ends. The CDR3 DNA is TGTGCCAGTAGTACCTCCGGGCGTCTGGGAGATGGCTACACCTTC. Its protein is CASSTSGRLGDGYTF.

V is TRBV6-5 and J is TRBJ1-2; D not certain. The CDR3 consists of 14 residues. Germline V gene data show CDR1 as MNHEY and CDR2 as SVGAGI. V dropped 3 bases and J dropped 3 bases, with 11 bases sitting between them. This chain's CDR3 is CASSYLPVDYGYTF. CDR3 in DNA: TGTGCCAGCAGTTATCTCCCGGTTGACTATGGCTACACCTTC.

This chain joins TRBV6-6 and TRBJ1-2, with D uncertain. The CDR3 sequence is 12 residues long. CDR1 MNHNY and CDR2 SVGAGI come from the germline V gene (reference sequence). The V and J ends lost 3 bases and 5 bases respectively, with 7 bases between them. The CDR3 protein is CASSYQRYGYTF. The CDR3 DNA reads as TGTGCCAGCAGTTATCAGCGATATGGCTACACCTTC.

The chain links TRBV11-1 to TRBJ2-7, with unresolved D. The CDR3 contains 13 residues. CDR1 is SGHAT, CDR2 FQDESV, per germline (reference sequence). Trimming removed 0 bases at V and 6 bases at J, with 9 bases between. The CDR3 DNA reads TGTGCCAGCAGCTTAGCGAACGGTGGCGAGCAGTACTTC. It codes for CASSLANGGEQYF.

The genes are TRBV18 and TRBJ2-6; D is perhaps TRBD2 (5 bases). V lost 0 bases and J 0 bases, leaving 9 bases between the germline ends. From germline, CDR1 is KGHSH and CDR2 LQKENI. The CDR3 contains 17 residues. The CDR3 reads CASSPPGSRSGANVLTF. CDR3 bases: TGTGCCAGCTCACCACCAGGGAGTCGCTCTGGGGCCAACGTCCTGACTTTC.

The sample holds one count of this clone. The CDR3 region is CASSLAGTGNTEAFF. The CDR3 nucleotides read TGTGCCAGCAGCTTAGCCGGGACAGGGAACACTGAAGCTTTCTTT. V usage is TRBV7-6 and J usage is TRBJ1-1; 8 nucleotides match TRBD1. Germline V gene lookup returns CDR1 SGHVS and CDR2 FNYEAQ. The junction had 1 base not matched to a gene; V was cut back by 0 bases and J by 1 base. CDR3 length equals 15 residues.

This clone appeared once. The chain couples TRBV5-1 to TRBJ2-7, with 8 bases identical to TRBD1. Germline CDR1 and CDR2: SGHRS and YFSETQ. The junction had 15 bases not matched to a gene; V was cut back by 4 bases and J by 6 bases. The CDR3 is 16 amino acids. The CDR3 loop is CASSDTIQGALSEQYF. The CDR3 DNA reads TGCGCCAGCAGCGACACGATCCAGGGGGCGCTCTCCGAGCAGTACTTC. Based on the CDR3 plus reference TRBV5-1 and TRBJ2-7, the full variable domain is KAGVTQTPRYLIKTRGQQVTLSCSPISGHRSVSWYQQTPGQGLQFLFEYFSETQRNKGNFPGRFSGRQFSNSRSEMNVSTLELGDSALYLCASSDTIQGALSEQYFGPGTRLTVT.

V usage is TRBV10-3 and J usage is TRBJ1-3; unclear D gene. With 2 bases removed from V and 4 bases from J, the gap between germline ends came to 15 bases. CDR3 size: 16 residues. Per the germline V gene, CDR1 is ENHRY and CDR2 is SYGVKD. CDR3 region: CAISEEIYPGGNTIYF. In nucleotides, the CDR3 is TGTGCCATCAGTGAGGAGATCTACCCCGGGGGAAACACCATATATTTT.

The chain has TRBV19 and TRBJ2-2; TRBD2 agrees at 10 bases. The germline CDR1 and CDR2 sequences are LNHDA and SQIVND (reference sequence). V dropped 7 bases and J dropped 0; count of bases not matched to a gene: 11. The CDR3 spans 18 residues. The CDR3 coding sequence is TGTGCCAGTATTGCTGCGTTAGCGGGAGGTTCGAACACCGGGGAGCTGTTTTTT. Protein: CASIAALAGGSNTGELFF.

This rearrangement joins TRBV27 to TRBJ1-6, with 8 nucleotides matching TRBD1. Trimming took 5 bases from V and 7 from J; bases not matched to a gene: 16. From germline, CDR1 is MNHEY and CDR2 SMNVEV (reference sequence). The CDR3 runs 18 residues. The DNA of the CDR3 is TGTGCCAGCAGTCCCCGGTCACAGGGGGGCCCAAAAAATTCACCCCTCCACTTT. Translating it yields CASSPRSQGGPKNSPLHF.

V gene TRBV19 combines with J gene TRBJ1-2, with D hard to call. Germline values: CDR1 LNHDA, CDR2 SQIVND (reference sequence). With 6 bases removed from V and 0 bases from J, the gap between germline ends came to 8 bases. This CDR3 is 13 amino acids long. Written as DNA, the CDR3 is TGTGCCAGTAGGGCCCAAGCTAACTATGGCTACACCTTC. Its translation: CASRAQANYGYTF.

The chain joins TRBV5-6 to TRBJ2-2; tentatively, D is TRBD1 (6 bases). V was pared by 1 base and J by 4 bases, with 14 bases between. The CDR3 sequence is 16 residues long. Germline values: CDR1 SGHDT, CDR2 YYEEEE. The CDR3 sequence: CASSLTGNAGTGELFF. The CDR3, as DNA: TGTGCCAGCAGCTTGACAGGGAATGCGGGCACCGGGGAGCTGTTTTTT.